This T cell receptor (beta chain) was captured by sequencing in a study of early T cells in non-severe SARS-CoV-2 infection. Study observations and caveats: CD4 and private specificities were missed by VDJdb matching, which favored anti-spike CD8 responses.

Regarding this clonotype: Its antigen is as yet unknown.

Germline CDR1 and CDR2: LGHDT and YNNKEL (reference sequence). The CDR3 runs to 12 residues. V lost 3 bases and J 7 bases, leaving 9 bases between the germline ends. Individually, cDNA molecules had unique molecular identifiers attached to them. Each CDR3 protein gets one entry after TCRdb re-called the 5' RACE reads with MiXCR. The sample records 70,000 to 90,000 distinct CDR3 sequences, roughly 12% being singletons. Sequencing input: whole blood. The chain carries TRBV3-1 and TRBJ1-2; tentative D call: TRBD1 (6 bases). This TCR was sampled from an adult who was a healthcare worker with PCR-confirmed SARS-CoV-2 infection or an uninfected control (not recorded which). CDR3 DNA: TGTGCCAGCAGCCAGGGGGCAGGTGGCTACACCTTC. Translation gives CASSQGAGGYTF.